This TCR beta chain was sequenced during a study of blood T cells in healthy people across ages. This CDR3 has 16 residues. The V gene end was trimmed by 5 bases and the J gene end by 2 bases; junction bases not matched to a gene: 10. Germline V gives CDR1 SGHTA, CDR2 FQGNSA. Through a sample-barcoded 5' primer and a J-beta primer mix, a second PCR was run for roughly 6 to 12 cycles. Each CDR3 protein gets one entry after TCRdb re-called the 5' RACE reads with MiXCR. The repertoire holds approximately 800,000 distinct CDR3 sequences, with about a quarter as singletons. Whole-study results and caveats: With unsorted PBMCs, a conclusive comparison of naive versus antigen-experienced cells was not possible.

Peripheral blood was drawn, about 9.7 milliliters per donor. This clonotype has more than one count but fewer than ten. Its antigen remains unknown. These records were also assigned to another study, of T cells of mothers and their children. That study adds: Mothers yielded over 8.5 million CDR3 reads, children 2.5 million to 3 million each. Related and unrelated pairs show similar thymic shaping of TCR recombination output.

The receptor was isolated from a boy aged 5-17 years in good health. The V call is TRBV7-2, the J call TRBJ2-3; 7 nucleotides agree with TRBD1. Sequencing input: blood. The CDR3 coding sequence is TGTGCCAGCAGCCAGACGTCGGACAGGTTCACAGATACGCAGTATTTT. This translates into CASSQTSDRFTDTQYF.